Below, 20 T cell receptor beta chains from the same sample are listed, as sequenced in a study of PD-1 blockade in classical Hodgkin lymphoma. This sample's time point: cycle 4 day 1 (C4D1), after 6 weeks of nivolumab. Exposure to brentuximab vedotin varied, and each patient had relapsed following autologous stem cell transplantation. TCRdb's table, derived via immunoSEQ multiplex PCR, lists solely in-frame clones and lacks some. The sample has roughly 60,000 clones; roughly 92% are singletons. The material sequenced was peripheral blood mononuclear cells (PBMCs), taken before the fourth cycle of nivolumab. The source of these receptors is a human donor with classical Hodgkin lymphoma.

The chain recombines TRBV28 with TRBJ2-7, with D perhaps matching TRBD1 (6 bases). This CDR3 has 12 residues. V gave up 6 bases and J gave up 3 bases, with 9 bases separating them. Per germline, CDR1 MDHEN and CDR2 SYDVKM. CDR3 bases: TGTGCCAGCAGGATACAGGGCTACGAGCAGTACTTC. This gives the protein CASRIQGYEQYF. Supplemented by reference TRBV28 and TRBJ2-7, the full variable domain reads DVKVTQSSRYLVKRTGEKVFLECVQDMDHENMFWYRQDPGLGLRLIYFSYDVKMKEKGDIPEGYSVSREKKERFSLILESASTNQTSMYLCASRIQGYEQYFGPGTRLTVT.

J is TRBJ2-1 and V is TRBV7-6; 14 bases are a match to TRBD2. This CDR3 has 14 amino acids. Germline V gives CDR1 SGHVS, CDR2 FNYEAQ. V gave up 1 base and J gave up 13 bases; unmatched junction bases: 3. This CDR3 is CASSLEGLAGEQFF. The CDR3 coding sequence is TGTGCCAGCAGCTTAGAGGGACTAGCGGGAGAACAGTTCTTC.

The chain employs TRBV5-1 and TRBJ2-2, with 11 bases lining up with TRBD2. J lost 5 bases, V lost 0 bases, and 6 bases had no gene match. The CDR3 sequence is 17 residues long. Germline assignment: CDR1 SGHRS and CDR2 YFSETQ. Here the CDR3 DNA reads TGCGCCAGCAGCTTGGAAGTCACTAGCGGGAGTACCGGGGAGCTGTTTTTT. It codes for CASSLEVTSGSTGELFF.

This chain joins TRBV2 and TRBJ2-5; D not resolved. V dropped 0 bases and J dropped 4 bases, with 9 bases sitting between them. This CDR3 has 14 amino acids. Germline lookup yields CDR1 SNHLY and CDR2 FYNNEI. The CDR3 here is CASSEADRSETQYF. DNA for the CDR3: TGTGCCAGCAGTGAAGCGGATCGGTCAGAGACCCAGTACTTC.

This clone was recorded only once. This chain uses TRBV11-2 with TRBJ2-2; no reliable D call. Trimming stripped 3 bases from V and 4 bases from J, with 6 bases between. The CDR3 contains 13 residues. Germline V lookup: CDR1 SGHAT, CDR2 FQNNGV. The CDR3 DNA is TGTGCCAGCAGCTTCCCCACCACCGGGGAGCTGTTTTTT. It encodes CASSFPTTGELFF.

This chain connects TRBV18 to TRBJ2-5; 7 nucleotides match TRBD1. This CDR3 comprises 15 residues. Looked up from germline, CDR1 is KGHSH and CDR2 is LQKENI. Losses at the gene ends were 2 bases for V and 7 bases for J; bases not matched to a gene: 10. CDR3 nucleotide sequence: TGTGCCAGCTCACCAGGGGAAGGGGGCGTCGGGACCCAGTACTTC. Residues: CASSPGEGGVGTQYF.

This clone occurred once. The V gene is TRBV28, the J gene TRBJ2-7; 8 bases map to TRBD1. Trimming took 8 bases from V and 2 from J; bases not matched to a gene: 2. From germline, CDR1 is MDHEN and CDR2 SYDVKM. The CDR3 has 12 residues. CDR3 nucleotide sequence: TGTGCCAGCCACAGGGGGACCTACGAGCAGTACTTC. Its protein is CASHRGTYEQYF.

The genes are TRBV30 and TRBJ1-5; possibly TRBD1 for D (6 bases). The CDR3 runs to 13 residues. V gave up 1 base and J gave up 3 bases, with 7 bases separating them. Per germline, CDR1 GTSNPN and CDR2 SVGIG (reference sequence). The CDR3 sequence: CAWSAGANQPQHF. The CDR3 nucleotides are TGTGCCTGGAGTGCAGGGGCCAATCAGCCCCAGCATTTT. Using reference TRBV30 and TRBJ1-5 for the parts outside the CDR3, the full variable domain is SQTIHQWPATLVQPVGSPLSLECTVEGTSNPNLYWYRQAAGRGLQLLFYSVGIGQISSEVPQNLSASRPQDRQFILSSKKLLLSDSGFYLCAWSAGANQPQHFGDGTRLSIL.

Only one count was recorded for this clone. This sequence joins TRBV11-2 and TRBJ2-5, with D unresolved. V lost 0 bases to trimming and J lost 5 bases, with 19 bases between them. CDR1 and CDR2 from the germline V gene are SGHAT and FQNNGV. The CDR3 length is 17 residues. CDR3 sequence: CASSLDIRDTNGETQYF. The CDR3, as DNA: TGTGCCAGCAGCTTAGACATTAGAGATACCAATGGGGAGACCCAGTACTTC.

The chain combines TRBV6-6 with TRBJ1-2, with D possibly TRBD1 on 5 matching bases. Trimming removed 1 base from V and 4 bases from J, with 10 bases in between. The germline V gene encodes CDR1 MNHNY and CDR2 SVGAGI (reference sequence). This CDR3 comprises 14 residues. The CDR3 loop is CASSYLQGTYGYTF. For the CDR3, the DNA is TGTGCCAGCAGTTACTTGCAGGGAACCTATGGCTACACCTTC.

The rearrangement joins TRBV28 to TRBJ2-1; 7 bases agree with TRBD2. CDR1 is MDHEN and CDR2 is SYDVKM in the germline V gene. Trimming at V came to 10 bases and at J to 7 bases, leaving 13 bases not matched to a gene. The CDR3 loop spans 14 amino acids. The CDR3: CATLKAGIRNEQFF. CDR3 nucleotides: TGTGCCACCCTCAAAGCGGGAATCAGGAATGAGCAGTTCTTC.

The chain joins TRBV27 to TRBJ1-5; TRBD1 agrees at 8 bases. The CDR3 is 14 residues long. J lost 2 bases, V lost 3 bases, and 0 bases had no gene match. Looked up from germline, CDR1 is MNHEY and CDR2 is SMNVEV (reference sequence). In DNA form, the CDR3 reads TGTGCCAGCAGTTTGGACAGGGGCAATCAGCCCCAGCATTTT. Encoded protein: CASSLDRGNQPQHF.

The chain recombines TRBV12-5 with TRBJ2-1; 10 nucleotides line up with TRBD2. Germline assignment: CDR1 LGHNT and CDR2 FRNRAP. The CDR3 spans 16 residues. J was trimmed by 7 bases and V by 0 bases; bases with no gene match: 6. The chain's CDR3 is CASGLVVSGGTNEQFF. For the CDR3, the DNA is TGTGCTAGTGGTTTGGTAGTTAGCGGGGGGACAAATGAGCAGTTCTTC. The full variable domain, completed using reference TRBV12-5 and TRBJ2-1, is DARVTQTPRHKVTEMGQEVTMRCQPILGHNTVFWYRQTMMQGLELLAYFRNRAPLDDSGMPKDRFSAEMPDATLATLKIQPSEPRDSAVYFCASGLVVSGGTNEQFFGPGTRLTVL.

V gene TRBV15 combines with J gene TRBJ2-7, with 8 bases identical to TRBD1. V was clipped by 0 bases and J by 4 bases; unmatched bases: 8. This CDR3 is 16 amino acids long. Germline loops: CDR1 LNHNV, CDR2 YYDKDF (reference sequence). CDR3 DNA sequence: TGTGCCACCAGCAGAGACCCAGACAGGGGTCTGTACGAGCAGTACTTC. Amino acids: CATSRDPDRGLYEQYF.

The V and J genes are TRBV21-1 and TRBJ2-3; the table's D call, TRBD2, has no DNA check behind it. TRBV21-1 is deemed a pseudogene. The CDR3 spans 15 residues. CDR3 coding DNA: TGTGCCAGCAGCAAAGAGCGGGATTTCCCCGATACGCAGTATTTT. This sequence encodes CASSKERDFPDTQYF.

The chain carries TRBV11-2 and TRBJ1-2; the match to TRBD1 covers 7 bases. From germline, CDR1 is SGHAT and CDR2 FQNNGV. Trimming removed 5 bases from V and 6 bases from J; junction bases left unmatched: 12. The CDR3 is 15 residues long. The CDR3 spells CASSPTGTEPNGYTF. The DNA of the CDR3 is TGTGCCAGCAGCCCGACCGGGACAGAGCCTAATGGCTACACCTTC.

The chain is built from TRBV6-5 and TRBJ1-2; no reliable D call. Germline V lookup: CDR1 MNHEY, CDR2 SVGAGI. V gave up 0 bases and J gave up 4 bases, with 6 bases separating them. CDR3 size: 13 residues. CDR3 region: CASSYSSAYGYTF. CDR3 nucleotides: TGTGCCAGCAGTTACTCGTCAGCCTATGGCTACACCTTC.

The chain's CDR3 is CASSHYPGVTEAFF. CDR3 sequence (DNA): TGTGCCAGCAGCCACTACCCGGGTGTGACTGAAGCTTTCTTT. This chain links TRBV4-2 with TRBJ1-1; D gene unclear. Germline V gene sequence: CDR1 LGHNA, CDR2 YNFKEQ. With 3 bases removed from V and 5 bases from J, the gap between germline ends came to 13 bases. The length of the CDR3 is 14 residues.

The genes are TRBV5-1 and TRBJ1-2; D is uncertain. CDR3 length: 12 amino acids. Germline assignment: CDR1 SGHRS and CDR2 YFSETQ. Trimming took 4 bases from V and 7 from J, leaving 11 bases between them. The CDR3 nucleotides are TGCGCCAGCAGCGTTGCCGAGGGTGGCTACACCTTC. Translating it yields CASSVAEGGYTF.

V is TRBV4-2 and J is TRBJ2-7; the match to TRBD2 covers 10 bases. Germline CDR1 LGHNA, CDR2 YNFKEQ. The length of the CDR3 is 15 residues. Unmatched junction bases numbered 6, after V lost 4 bases and J lost 3 bases. For the CDR3, the DNA is TGTGCCAGCAGCCCCCGGACTAGCGGATACTACGAGCAGTACTTC. It yields the protein CASSPRTSGYYEQYF.